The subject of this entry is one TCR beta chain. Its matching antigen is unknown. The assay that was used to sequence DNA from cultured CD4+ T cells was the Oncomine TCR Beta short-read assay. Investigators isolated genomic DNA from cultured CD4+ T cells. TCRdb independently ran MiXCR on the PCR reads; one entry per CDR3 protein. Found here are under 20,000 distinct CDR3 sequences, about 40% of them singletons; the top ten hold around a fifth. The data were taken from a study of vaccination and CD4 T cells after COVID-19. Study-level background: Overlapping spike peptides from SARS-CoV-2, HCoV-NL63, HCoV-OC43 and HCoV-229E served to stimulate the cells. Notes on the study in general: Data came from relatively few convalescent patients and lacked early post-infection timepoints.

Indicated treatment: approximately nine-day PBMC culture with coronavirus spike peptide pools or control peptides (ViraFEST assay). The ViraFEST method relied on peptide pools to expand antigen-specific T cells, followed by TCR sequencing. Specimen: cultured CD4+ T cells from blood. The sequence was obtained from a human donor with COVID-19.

CDR3 sequence (DNA): TGCAGTGCTAGCCGGACAGGGGAAGGTAATTCACCCCTCCACTTT. Amino acid sequence: CSASRTGEGNSPLHF. The chain recombines TRBV20-1 with TRBJ1-6; 9 nucleotides agree with TRBD1. The V segment lost 3 bases and the J segment 6 bases; nucleotides outside the gene matches: 6. Germline assignment: CDR1 DFQATT and CDR2 SNEGSKA (reference sequence). This CDR3 spans 15 amino acids.